What follows describes a single T cell receptor (beta chain). This specimen comes from a study of spatial heterogeneity in lung cancer. For the study at large: Sequenced were any available follow-up PBMC samples, which had been obtained a median of approximately two years after resection. As counted in raw reads, each unique TCR and UMI combination appeared more than ten times on average.

TCRdb itself ran the 5' RACE reads through MiXCR, one entry per CDR3 protein. The sample holds fewer than 100,000 distinct CDR3 sequences, approximately 20% seen once. Trimming pared 6 bases from V and 0 bases from J, leaving 11 bases between. The germline V gene has CDR1 LGHDT and CDR2 YNNKEL (reference sequence). The CDR3 totals 14 residues. Regarding time point: blood at routine non-recurrence follow-up after resection. The input material, whole RNA from tumor, nontumor lung or frozen PBMC, was sequenced unsorted. The chain joins TRBV3-1 to TRBJ1-1; unclear D gene. The clonotype originates from a male donor with early-stage non-small cell lung cancer. The sample here was PBMCs, taken at follow-up. CDR3 sequence reads: CASRGPELNTEAFF. The CDR3 bases are TGTGCCAGCAGAGGACCGGAGTTGAACACTGAAGCTTTCTTT.